This T cell receptor (beta chain) came from a study of blood T cell repertoires in COVID-19. Turning to the study itself: T cells, B-cell-depleted T cells, or PBMCs provided the cDNA or gDNA that served as material.

Only in-frame clones appear in the TCRdb table, and some are missing; sequencing was by immunoSEQ multiplex PCR. The table shows 150,000 to 170,000 clones, with about 85% occurring only once. The Seattle patients, enrolled during active infection, were followed longitudinally. The germline V gene has CDR1 KGHSH and CDR2 LQKENI. This CDR3 is 15 amino acids long. V lost 6 bases and J 1 base, leaving 15 bases between the germline ends. The V call is TRBV18, the J call TRBJ1-1; D gene unclear. Sequenced: peripheral blood. The TCR comes from a man aged 55-75 years with COVID-19, enrolled during active disease. The CDR3 reads CASSIVAHRNTEAFF. CDR3 sequence (DNA): TGTGCCAGCTCCATAGTGGCACACAGGAACACTGAAGCTTTCTTT.